A selection of T cell receptor beta chains follows, all from one sample in a study of blood T cell repertoires in COVID-19. Some clones are missing from TCRdb's copy, which holds only in-frame ones; the method was immunoSEQ multiplex PCR. The data hold roughly 400,000 clones, with around nine tenths observed a single time. The specimen was PBMCs or T cells enriched from blood (not recorded which). The receptors originated from a woman in her fifties or sixties who had recovered from COVID-19. CDR3s include the opening cysteine and the closing phenylalanine or tryptophan. A D gene is named only where the DNA matches it firmly. Only part of the rows carry a size: once, few, many, or a class if the clone is expanded.

D	J	size	V	DNA	CDR3
NA	TRBJ1-2	NA	TRBV28	TGTGCCAGCTACCAGCGGATCAGCTATGGCTACACCTTC	CASYQRISYGYTF
NA	TRBJ1-5	NA	TRBV4-3	TGCGCCAGCAGCCAAGAATTAGCGGCAGGCAATCAGCCCCAGCATTTT	CASSQELAAGNQPQHF
NA	TRBJ1-1	NA	TRBV4-1	TGCGCCAGCAGCCAAGATTCGTCCGTGAACACTGAAGCTTTCTTT	CASSQDSSVNTEAFF
NA	TRBJ1-2	NA	TRBV6-4	TGTGCCAGCAGTGCGGGTCCTTGGAACTATGGCTACACCTTC	CASSAGPWNYGYTF
TRBD1	TRBJ1-3	NA	TRBV27	TGTGCCAGCAGAGGGACAGGGTCTGGAAACACCATATATTTT	CASRGTGSGNTIYF
NA	TRBJ1-1	NA	TRBV24-1	TGTGCCACCAGTGACGGGGGGCGAAGCACTGAAGCTTTCTTT	CATSDGGRSTEAFF
TRBD1	TRBJ1-2	NA	TRBV2	TGTGCCAGCAGTGATTCCCCGGGACAGGGGGCCTCTGGCTACACCTTC	CASSDSPGQGASGYTF
NA	TRBJ1-5	NA	TRBV20-1	TGCAGTGCTGGCAGAAATCAGCCCCAGCATTTT	CSAGRNQPQHF
NA	TRBJ1-1	NA	TRBV20-1	TGCAGTGCTAGGCCGGGGGCTGAAGCTTTCTTT	CSARPGAEAFF
TRBD2	TRBJ2-1	once	TRBV7-2	TGTGCCAGCAGCTTTATCGGGGGGGATTTTAGCAATGAGCAGTTCTTC	CASSFIGGDFSNEQFF
NA	TRBJ1-1	NA	TRBV2	TGTGCCAGCACAAGGGAGGTGAACACTGAAGCTTTCTTT	CASTREVNTEAFF
NA	TRBJ1-2	NA	TRBV6-5	TGTGCCAGCACTCCTGGCAGGGATGGCTACACCTTC	CASTPGRDGYTF
TRBD2	TRBJ2-5	NA	TRBV7-9	TGTGCCAGCAGCCACCGGGGGGGACTTGAAGGGAGGGAGACCCAGTACTTC	CASSHRGGLEGRETQYF
NA	TRBJ1-2	NA	TRBV27	TGTGCCAGCGGACGGATTACAGCGGGGGGCTACACCTTC	CASGRITAGGYTF
NA	TRBJ2-2	NA	TRBV28	TGTGCCAGCAGCGGACAGAGACTCGCGAACACCGGGGAGCTGTTTTTT	CASSGQRLANTGELFF
TRBD1	TRBJ1-2	once	TRBV5-1	TGCGCCAGCAGATCGACAGGGGGCGAGGGATTACGGGGCTACACCTTC	CASRSTGGEGLRGYTF
TRBD1	TRBJ1-2	NA	TRBV6-5	TGTGCCAGCAGTTATTTGGACAGGGGCTATGGCTACACCTTC	CASSYLDRGYGYTF
TRBD1	TRBJ2-7	NA	TRBV5-1	TGCGCCAGCAGCCCGACCGGGACAGGCGGCTACGAGCAGTACTTC	CASSPTGTGGYEQYF
NA	TRBJ1-2	NA	TRBV29-1	TGCAGCGTTGACGTCAGGGTGAGAGATGGCTACACCTTC	CSVDVRVRDGYTF
NA	TRBJ2-2	once	TRBV5-1	TGCGCCAGCAGCTTCCTCGGGGGGCTGAGCACCGGGGAGCTGTTTTTT	CASSFLGGLSTGELFF
NA	TRBJ1-6	NA	TRBV24-1	TGTGCCACCAGTGTCTGGACAAGCATATATAATTCACCCCTCCACTTT	CATSVWTSIYNSPLHF
TRBD2	TRBJ2-3	NA	TRBV7-9	TGTGCCAGCAGTAAAGCGGGGGGCTTCACCCCCGATACGCAGTATTTT	CASSKAGGFTPDTQYF
TRBD2	TRBJ2-1	NA	TRBV7-3	TGTGCCAGCAGCTTAACCGGACTAGTGGGCAATGAGCAGTTCTTC	CASSLTGLVGNEQFF
NA	TRBJ2-7	NA	TRBV6-1	TGTGCCAGCAGTGAAGTGGAAGGAGGGGACGAGCAGTACTTC	CASSEVEGGDEQYF